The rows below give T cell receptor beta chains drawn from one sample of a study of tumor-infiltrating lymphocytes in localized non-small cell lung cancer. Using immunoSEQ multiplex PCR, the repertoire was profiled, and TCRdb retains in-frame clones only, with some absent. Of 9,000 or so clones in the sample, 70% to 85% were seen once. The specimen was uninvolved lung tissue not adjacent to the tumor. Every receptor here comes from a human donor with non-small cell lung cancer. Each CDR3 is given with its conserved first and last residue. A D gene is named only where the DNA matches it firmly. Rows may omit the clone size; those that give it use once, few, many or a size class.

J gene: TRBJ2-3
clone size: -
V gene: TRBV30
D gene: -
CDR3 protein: CATYGGEGTDTQYF
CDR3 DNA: TGTGCCACATACGGCGGGGAGGGCACAGATACGCAGTATTTT

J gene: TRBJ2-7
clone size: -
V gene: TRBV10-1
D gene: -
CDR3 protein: CASSAGVTDEQYF
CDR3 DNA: TGCGCCAGCAGTGCTGGGGTCACGGACGAGCAGTACTTC

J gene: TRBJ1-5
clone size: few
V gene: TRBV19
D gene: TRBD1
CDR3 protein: CASSGTGESQPQHF
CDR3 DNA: TGTGCCAGCTCCGGGACAGGGGAAAGTCAGCCCCAGCATTTT

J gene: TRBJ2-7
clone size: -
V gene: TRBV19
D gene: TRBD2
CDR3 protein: CASSAGLATYEQYF
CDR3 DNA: TGTGCCAGTAGTGCGGGACTAGCAACCTACGAGCAGTACTTC

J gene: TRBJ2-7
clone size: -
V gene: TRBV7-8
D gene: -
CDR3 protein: CASSYTRDTSYEQYF
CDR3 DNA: TGTGCCAGCAGCTACACTCGGGACACCTCCTACGAGCAGTACTTC

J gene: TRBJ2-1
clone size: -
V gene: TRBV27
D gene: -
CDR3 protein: CASKGRAVQFF
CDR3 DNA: TGTGCCAGCAAGGGGCGGGCAGTGCAGTTCTTC

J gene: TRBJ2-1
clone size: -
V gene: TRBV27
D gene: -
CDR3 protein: CASSPRLGVEYNEQFF
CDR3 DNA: TGTGCCAGCAGTCCCCGACTGGGGGTGGAGTACAATGAGCAGTTCTTC

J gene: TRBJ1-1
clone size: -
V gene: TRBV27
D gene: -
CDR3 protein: CASSPWGRGNTEAFF
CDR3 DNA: TGTGCCAGCAGTCCTTGGGGCAGGGGGAACACTGAAGCTTTCTTT

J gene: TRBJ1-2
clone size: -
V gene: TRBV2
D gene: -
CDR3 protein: CASSSQTGGYTF
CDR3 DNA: TGTGCCAGCAGTTCCCAGACTGGTGGCTACACCTTC

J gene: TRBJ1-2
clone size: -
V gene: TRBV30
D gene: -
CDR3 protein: CAWNGVGLYGYTF
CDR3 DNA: TGTGCCTGGAATGGTGTGGGCTTATACGGCTACACCTTC

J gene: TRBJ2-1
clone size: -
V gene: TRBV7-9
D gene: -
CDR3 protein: CASSFGNINEQFF
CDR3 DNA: TGTGCCAGCAGCTTTGGGAACATCAATGAGCAGTTCTTC

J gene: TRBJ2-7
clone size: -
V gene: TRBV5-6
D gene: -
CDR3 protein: CASSFADYEQYF
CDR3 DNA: TGTGCCAGCAGCTTCGCCGATTACGAGCAGTACTTC

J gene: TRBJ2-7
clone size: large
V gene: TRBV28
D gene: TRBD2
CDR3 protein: CASSWTSGASYEQYF
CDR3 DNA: TGTGCCAGCAGTTGGACTAGCGGGGCTTCCTACGAGCAGTACTTC

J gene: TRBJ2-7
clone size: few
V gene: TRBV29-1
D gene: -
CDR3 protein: CSVTDRTSSYEQYF
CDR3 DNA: TGCAGCGTGACAGACAGAACGAGCTCCTACGAGCAGTACTTC

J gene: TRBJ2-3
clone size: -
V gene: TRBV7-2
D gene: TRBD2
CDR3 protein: CASSPIAGGGDTQYF
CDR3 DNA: TGTGCCAGCAGCCCTATAGCGGGGGGAGGAGATACGCAGTATTTT

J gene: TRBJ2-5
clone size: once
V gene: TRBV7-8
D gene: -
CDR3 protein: CASSLAEFRETQYF
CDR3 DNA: TGTGCCAGCAGCTTAGCGGAGTTCCGGGAGACCCAGTACTTC

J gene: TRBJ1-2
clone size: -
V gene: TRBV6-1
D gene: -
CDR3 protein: CASSGSEIYGYTF
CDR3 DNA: TGTGCCAGCAGTGGCTCGGAGATCTATGGCTACACCTTC

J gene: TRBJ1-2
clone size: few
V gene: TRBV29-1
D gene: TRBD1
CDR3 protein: CSVGTGPLYGYTF
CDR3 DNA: TGCAGCGTTGGGACAGGGCCGCTCTATGGCTACACCTTC

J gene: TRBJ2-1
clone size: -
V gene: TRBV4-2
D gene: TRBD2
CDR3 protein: CASSHTLAGGLGEQFF
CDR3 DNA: TGTGCCAGCAGCCACACACTAGCGGGGGGGCTGGGTGAGCAGTTCTTC

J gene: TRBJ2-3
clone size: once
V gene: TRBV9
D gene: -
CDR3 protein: CASSFRGRARTDTQYF
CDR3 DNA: TGTGCCAGCAGTTTCAGGGGCAGGGCGAGGACAGATACGCAGTATTTT

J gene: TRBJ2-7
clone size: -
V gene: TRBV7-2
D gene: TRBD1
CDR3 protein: CASSYNMPGTGVYEQYF
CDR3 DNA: TGTGCCAGCAGCTATAACATGCCGGGGACAGGCGTATACGAGCAGTACTTC

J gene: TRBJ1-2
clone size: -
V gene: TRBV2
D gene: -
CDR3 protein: CASSEFEGSDSNGYTF
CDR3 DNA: TGTGCCAGCAGTGAATTCGAGGGGAGCGATAGTAATGGCTACACCTTC

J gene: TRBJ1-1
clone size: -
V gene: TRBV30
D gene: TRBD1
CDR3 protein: CAWSVLDRADTEAFF
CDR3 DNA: TGTGCCTGGAGTGTTCTCGACAGGGCGGACACTGAAGCTTTCTTT

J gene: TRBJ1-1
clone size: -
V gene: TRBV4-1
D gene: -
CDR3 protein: CASSQIMGIAAEAFF
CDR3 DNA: TGCGCCAGCAGCCAAATTATGGGGATCGCCGCTGAAGCTTTCTTT

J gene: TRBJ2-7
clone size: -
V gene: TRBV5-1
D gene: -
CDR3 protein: CASRGVYEQYF
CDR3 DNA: TGCGCCAGCCGCGGGGTCTACGAGCAGTACTTC

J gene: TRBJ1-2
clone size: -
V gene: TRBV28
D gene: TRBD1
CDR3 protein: CASSTLGTGVGYTF
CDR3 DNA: TGTGCCAGCAGCACTCTTGGGACAGGGGTTGGCTACACCTTC

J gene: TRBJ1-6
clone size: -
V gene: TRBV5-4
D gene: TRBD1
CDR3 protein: CASSSTGGPSPLHF
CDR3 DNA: TGTGCCAGCAGCTCTACAGGGGGCCCTTCACCCCTCCACTTT

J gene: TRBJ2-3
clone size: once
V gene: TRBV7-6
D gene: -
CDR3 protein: CASSSDGHSQYF
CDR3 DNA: TGTGCCAGCAGCTCAGACGGCCACTCGCAGTATTTT

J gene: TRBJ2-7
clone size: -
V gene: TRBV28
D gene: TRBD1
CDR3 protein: CASRETGGAYEQYF
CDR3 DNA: TGTGCCAGCAGAGAGACAGGGGGCGCCTACGAGCAGTACTTC

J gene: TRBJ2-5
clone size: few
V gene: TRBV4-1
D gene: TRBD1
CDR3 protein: CASSRADREKETQYF
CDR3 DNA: TGCGCCAGCAGCCGAGCGGACAGGGAAAAAGAGACCCAGTACTTC

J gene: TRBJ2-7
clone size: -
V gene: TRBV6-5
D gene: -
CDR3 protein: CASSYQGGSSYEQYF
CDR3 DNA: TGTGCCAGCAGTTACCAGGGGGGCAGCTCCTACGAGCAGTACTTC

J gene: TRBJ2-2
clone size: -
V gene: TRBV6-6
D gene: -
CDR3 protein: CASSKGLNTGELFF
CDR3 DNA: TGTGCCAGCAGTAAGGGACTTAACACCGGGGAGCTGTTTTTT

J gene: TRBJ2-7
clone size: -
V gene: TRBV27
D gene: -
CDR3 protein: CASSANRVGSYEQYF
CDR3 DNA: TGTGCCAGCAGTGCAAATCGTGTGGGCTCCTACGAGCAGTACTTC

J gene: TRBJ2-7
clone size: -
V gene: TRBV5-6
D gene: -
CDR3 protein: CASSPTDLLLSYEQYF
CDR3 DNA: TGTGCCAGCAGCCCCACGGACTTATTACTCTCCTACGAGCAGTACTTC

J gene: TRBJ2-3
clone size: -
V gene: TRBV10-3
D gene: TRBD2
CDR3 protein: CAISDQGSGQSTDTQYF
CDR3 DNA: TGTGCCATCAGTGATCAGGGTAGCGGGCAAAGCACAGATACGCAGTATTTT

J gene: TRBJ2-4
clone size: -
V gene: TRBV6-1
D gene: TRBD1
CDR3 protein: CASSGGTGRLTKNIQYF
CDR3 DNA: TGTGCCAGCAGTGGGGGGACAGGGAGGTTAACCAAAAACATTCAGTACTTC

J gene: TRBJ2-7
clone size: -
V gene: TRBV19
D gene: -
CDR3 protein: CASKGQEVVNEQYF
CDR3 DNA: TGTGCCAGTAAAGGGCAGGAAGTTGTGAACGAGCAGTACTTC

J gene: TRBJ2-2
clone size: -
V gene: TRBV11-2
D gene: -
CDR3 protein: CASSSAQYTGELFF
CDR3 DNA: TGTGCCAGCAGCTCCGCGCAGTACACCGGGGAGCTGTTTTTT

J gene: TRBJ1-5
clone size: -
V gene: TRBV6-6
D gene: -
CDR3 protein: CASSYSPESNQPQHF
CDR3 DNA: TGTGCCAGCAGTTACTCACCGGAGAGCAATCAGCCCCAGCATTTT

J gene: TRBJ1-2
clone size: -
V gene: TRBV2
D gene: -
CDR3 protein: CASSEEQGRGGYTF
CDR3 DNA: TGTGCCAGCAGTGAAGAACAAGGTCGTGGGGGCTACACCTTC

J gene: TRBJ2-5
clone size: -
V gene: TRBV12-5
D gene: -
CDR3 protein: CASGLVLGLVQETQYF
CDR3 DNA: TGTGCTAGTGGTTTGGTACTCGGGCTCGTGCAAGAGACCCAGTACTTC

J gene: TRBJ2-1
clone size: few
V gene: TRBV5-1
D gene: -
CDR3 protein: CASSLAGLGNEQFF
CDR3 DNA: TGCGCCAGCAGCTTGGCGGGACTCGGCAATGAGCAGTTCTTC

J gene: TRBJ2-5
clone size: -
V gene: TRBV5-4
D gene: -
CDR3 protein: CASSPPRGEPFRETQYF
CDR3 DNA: TGTGCCAGCAGCCCCCCAAGAGGGGAGCCCTTCAGGGAGACCCAGTACTTC

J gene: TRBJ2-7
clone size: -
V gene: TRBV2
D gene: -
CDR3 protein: CASSEGAPVTYEQYF
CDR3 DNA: TGTGCCAGCAGTGAAGGGGCCCCAGTTACCTACGAGCAGTACTTC

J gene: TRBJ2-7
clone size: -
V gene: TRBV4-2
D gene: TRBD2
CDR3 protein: CASSQEGGRVIEQYF
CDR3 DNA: TGTGCCAGCAGCCAAGAAGGCGGGAGGGTGATCGAGCAGTACTTC

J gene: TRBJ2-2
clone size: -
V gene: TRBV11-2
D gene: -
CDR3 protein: CASSEYLTGELFF
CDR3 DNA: TGTGCCAGCAGCGAATACCTTACCGGGGAGCTGTTTTTT

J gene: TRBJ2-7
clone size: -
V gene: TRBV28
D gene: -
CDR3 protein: CASSLQGDSYEQYF
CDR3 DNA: TGTGCCAGCAGTCTTCAAGGGGACTCCTACGAGCAGTACTTC

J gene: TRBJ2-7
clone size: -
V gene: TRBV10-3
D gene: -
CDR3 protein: CATKDSPYEQYF
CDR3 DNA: TGTGCCACGAAGGACAGTCCATACGAGCAGTACTTC